Below, 14 T cell receptor beta chains from the same sample are listed, as sequenced in a study of blood T cell repertoires in COVID-19. TCRdb keeps only in-frame clones here, not all; method: immunoSEQ multiplex PCR. This sample yields hundreds of thousands of clones, of which about 85% are seen a single time; approximately 12% belongs to the top ten. Sequenced material: peripheral blood. Source of these receptors: a woman aged 18-29 years who had recovered from COVID-19.

The chain carries TRBV19 and TRBJ2-7, with 7 bases lining up with TRBD2. Losses at the gene ends were 0 bases for V and 2 bases for J; bases not matched to a gene: 7. Looked up from germline, CDR1 is LNHDA and CDR2 is SQIVND (reference sequence). This CDR3 spans 16 amino acids. This CDR3 is CASSIEAGVSAYEQYF. Here the CDR3 DNA reads TGTGCCAGTAGTATAGAGGCGGGAGTGTCAGCCTACGAGCAGTACTTC. Full variable domain (rest looked up from reference TRBV19 and TRBJ2-7): DGGITQSPKYLFRKEGQNVTLSCEQNLNHDAMYWYRQDPGQGLRLIYYSQIVNDFQKGDIAEGYSVSREKKESFPLTVTSAQKNPTAFYLCASSIEAGVSAYEQYFGPGTRLTVT.

The V gene is TRBV19, the J gene TRBJ2-7; the match to TRBD1 covers 9 bases. The CDR3 contains 14 residues. From germline, CDR1 is LNHDA and CDR2 SQIVND (reference sequence). The V and J ends lost 6 bases and 6 bases, in that order; junction bases with no gene match: 9. CDR3 nucleotides: TGTGCCAGTAGATGCGGGACAGGGAGATCCGAGCAGTACTTC. Its translation: CASRCGTGRSEQYF. Drawing the rest from reference TRBV19 and TRBJ2-7, the complete variable domain is DGGITQSPKYLFRKEGQNVTLSCEQNLNHDAMYWYRQDPGQGLRLIYYSQIVNDFQKGDIAEGYSVSREKKESFPLTVTSAQKNPTAFYLCASRCGTGRSEQYFGPGTRLTVT.

The rearrangement links TRBV7-2 to TRBJ2-2, with unresolved D. The CDR3 contains 13 residues. Germline values: CDR1 SGHTA, CDR2 FQGNSA. Trimming took 3 bases from V and 5 from J, leaving 7 bases between them. The CDR3 sequence: CASSFGATGELFF. The CDR3 region has the DNA TGTGCCAGCAGCTTTGGAGCAACCGGGGAGCTGTTTTTT.

V is TRBV5-6 and J is TRBJ2-7; 7 nucleotides agree with TRBD1. The germline gives CDR1 SGHDT, CDR2 YYEEEE. The CDR3 is 15 residues long. Trimming removed 2 bases from V and 2 bases from J; junction bases left unmatched: 7. The CDR3 sequence is CASSFQTGSTYEQYF. CDR3 sequence (DNA): TGTGCCAGCAGCTTCCAGACAGGGTCTACCTACGAGCAGTACTTC.

This chain uses TRBV7-2 with TRBJ2-1; weak D call: TRBD2 (6 bases). The CDR3 has 14 amino acids. Per the germline V gene, CDR1 is SGHTA and CDR2 is FQGNSA. The ends were cut back, 4 bases at V and 6 bases at J, with 13 bases in the middle. Here the CDR3 DNA reads TGTGCCAGCAGCTCTGAGGTCGGGGGCAATGAGCAGTTCTTC. This sequence encodes CASSSEVGGNEQFF.

This clone was found once. The chain uses TRBV29-1 and TRBJ1-2, with TRBD1 as a possible D gene (5 bases). Trimming pared 6 bases from V and 5 bases from J, leaving 22 bases between. The germline gives CDR1 SQVTM, CDR2 ANQGSEA. The CDR3 sequence is 15 residues long. The CDR3 coding sequence is TGCAGCGTGCAACGGGGGTCGGGGCGGGAGTATGGCTACACCTTC. This encodes CSVQRGSGREYGYTF.

The rearrangement links TRBV5-5 to TRBJ1-3; D call uncertain. Trimming took 0 bases from V and 8 from J, leaving 15 bases between them. This CDR3 comprises 15 residues. The germline V gene has CDR1 SGHKS and CDR2 YYEKEE (reference sequence). The CDR3 region has the DNA TGTGCCAGCAGCTTGGTGTCGACGGTCGGGGACACCATATATTTT. Residues: CASSLVSTVGDTIYF. Full variable domain (outside the CDR3, taken from reference TRBV5-5 and TRBJ1-3): DAGVTQSPTHLIKTRGQQVTLRCSPISGHKSVSWYQQVLGQGPQFIFQYYEKEERGRGNFPDRFSARQFPNYSSELNVNALLLGDSALYLCASSLVSTVGDTIYFGEGSWLTVV.

The chain employs TRBV7-8 and TRBJ2-7; a possible D gene is TRBD2 (6 bases). The V gene lost 3 bases and the J gene lost 0 bases, with 6 bases spanning the gap. Germline CDR1 and CDR2: SGHVS and FQNEAQ. The CDR3 contains 13 residues. This chain's CDR3 is CASSFGGSYEQYF. The CDR3 DNA is TGTGCCAGCAGCTTCGGGGGCTCCTACGAGCAGTACTTC. Complete variable domain (other parts from reference TRBV7-8 and TRBJ2-7): GAGVSQSPRYKVAKRGQDVALRCDPISGHVSLFWYQQALGQGPEFLTYFQNEAQLDKSGLPSDRFFAERPEGSVSTLKIQRTQQEDSAVYLCASSFGGSYEQYFGPGTRLTVT.

The J gene is TRBJ1-1, the V gene TRBV29-1, with TRBD1 identical over 9 bases. Germline V gene data show CDR1 as SQVTM and CDR2 as ANQGSEA. V was pared by 6 bases and J by 1 base, with 3 bases of the junction left unmatched. The CDR3 is made up of 13 amino acids. The CDR3 sequence: CSVDRGGNTEAFF. The CDR3 coding sequence is TGCAGCGTGGACAGGGGAGGGAACACTGAAGCTTTCTTT. The variable domain in full, with the rest retrieved from reference TRBV29-1 and TRBJ1-1, is SAVISQKPSRDICQRGTSLTIQCQVDSQVTMMFWYRQQPGQSLTLIATANQGSEATYESGFVIDKFPISRPNLTFSTLTVSNMSPEDSSIYLCSVDRGGNTEAFFGQGTRLTVV.

This clone was recorded once. The chain joins TRBV7-9 to TRBJ1-1; a weak D match, TRBD1 (5 bases). The ends were cut back, 5 bases at V and 4 bases at J, with 14 bases in the middle. CDR1 SEHNR and CDR2 FQNEAQ come from the germline V gene (reference sequence). CDR3 size: 14 residues. The CDR3 DNA reads TGTGCCAGCAGCCGCGGGAGGGGCGGCACTGAAGCTTTCTTT. Its translation is CASSRGRGGTEAFF.

This chain joins TRBV18 and TRBJ2-7; 10 bases map to TRBD2. Germline-derived CDR1 and CDR2 are KGHSH and LQKENI. The CDR3 contains 16 residues. With V trimmed by 1 base and J by 6 bases, 9 bases remained unmatched. CDR3 DNA: TGTGCCAGCTCACCACAGGCTAGCGGGAGAGCGACCGAGCAGTACTTC. Translated: CASSPQASGRATEQYF.

The rearrangement uses TRBV5-5 and TRBJ2-7; 11 nucleotides line up with TRBD1. Trimming removed 4 bases from V and 6 bases from J; junction bases left unmatched: 3. The V gene's germline CDR1 is SGHKS and CDR2 YYEKEE (reference sequence). The CDR3 runs to 13 residues. Here the CDR3 DNA reads TGTGCCAGCAGCCCAGGGACAGGGGGCGAGCAGTACTTC. It is translated as CASSPGTGGEQYF.

This rearrangement joins TRBV27 to TRBJ1-1; D unresolved. Germline V gene lookup returns CDR1 MNHEY and CDR2 SMNVEV (reference sequence). V gave up 7 bases and J gave up 7 bases, with 4 bases separating them. The CDR3 spans 9 residues. This chain's CDR3 is CASTCEAFF. The CDR3 bases are TGTGCCAGCACCTGTGAAGCTTTCTTT.

CDR3: CASSYPDREYEQYF. DNA of the CDR3: TGTGCCAGCAGCTACCCGGACAGGGAGTACGAGCAGTACTTC. The rearrangement links TRBV7-9 to TRBJ2-7; 8 nucleotides line up with TRBD1. V trimming: 4 bases; J trimming: 4 bases; junction bases outside the gene matches: 6. This CDR3 contains 14 residues. Per the germline V gene, CDR1 is SEHNR and CDR2 is FQNEAQ (reference sequence).